This T cell receptor beta chain was sequenced in a study of beta chain features in type 1 diabetes. At the level of the study: The samples had roughly 100,000,000 sorted cells examined in all.

The CDR3 runs 14 residues. CDR1 LNHNV and CDR2 YYDKDF come from the germline V gene (reference sequence). V was clipped by 4 bases and J by 5 bases, with 14 bases between them. Study results and limitations: In type 1 diabetes patients, VDJ junctions had fewer insertions; deletions at these junctions were more frequent. HLA effects on TCRB rearrangement stayed unresolved here.

Only one heparinised blood draw was taken per donor, and its volume averaged around 100 mL. Investigators reverse transcribed all isolated RNA, so they sequenced expressed TCRB transcripts. Sequencing used immunoSEQ multiplex PCR; TCRdb keeps in-frame clones, though not all of them. The sample lists 450,000 to 600,000 clones; approximately 30% were seen once. A remark on this clone: Its cognate antigen is unknown.

The specimen sequenced was naive CD4+ T cells from blood. This chain connects TRBV15 to TRBJ1-1; D perhaps matches TRBD1 (6 bases). This TCR came from a man between 18 and 35 years old in good health. For the CDR3, the DNA is TGTGCCACCAGCATCCCCAGGGGCAGGACTGAAGCTTTCTTT. Translating it yields CATSIPRGRTEAFF.